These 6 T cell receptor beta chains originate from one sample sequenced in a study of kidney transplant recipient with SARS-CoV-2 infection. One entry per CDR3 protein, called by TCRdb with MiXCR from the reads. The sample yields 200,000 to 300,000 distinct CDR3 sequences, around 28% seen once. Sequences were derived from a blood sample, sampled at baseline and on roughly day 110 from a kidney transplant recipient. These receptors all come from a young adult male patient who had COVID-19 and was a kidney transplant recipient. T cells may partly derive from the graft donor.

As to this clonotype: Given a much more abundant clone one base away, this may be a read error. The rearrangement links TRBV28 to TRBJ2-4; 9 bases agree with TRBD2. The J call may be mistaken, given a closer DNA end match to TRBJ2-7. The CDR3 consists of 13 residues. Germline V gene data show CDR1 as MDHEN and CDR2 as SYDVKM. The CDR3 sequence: CTSSRGLATEQYF. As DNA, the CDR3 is TGTACCAGCAGTCGAGGACTAGCGACCGAGCAGTACTTC.

CDR3 nucleotide sequence: TGTGCCAGCAATGGGTACAGTGCCAGCAGGGATGGCTACACCTTC. It encodes CASNGYSASRDGYTF. The genes are TRBV27 and TRBJ1-2; D may be TRBD1 (5 bases). The V gene's germline CDR1 is MNHEY and CDR2 SMNVEV (reference sequence). Trimming stripped 7 bases from V and 6 bases from J, with 21 bases between. The CDR3 spans 15 residues.

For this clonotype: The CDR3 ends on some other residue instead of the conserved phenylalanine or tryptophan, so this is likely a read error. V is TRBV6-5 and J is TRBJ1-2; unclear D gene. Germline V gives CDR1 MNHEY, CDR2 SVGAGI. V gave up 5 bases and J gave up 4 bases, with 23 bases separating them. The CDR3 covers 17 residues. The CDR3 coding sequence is TGTGCCAGCAGTGCGACGCGGTCTTACGGAAAGACCTATGGCTACACCATC. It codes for CASSATRSYGKTYGYTI.

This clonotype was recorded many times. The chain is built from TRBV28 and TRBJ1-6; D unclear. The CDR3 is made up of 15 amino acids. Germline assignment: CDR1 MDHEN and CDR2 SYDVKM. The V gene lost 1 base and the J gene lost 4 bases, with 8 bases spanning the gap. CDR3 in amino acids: CASSLLASYNSPLHF. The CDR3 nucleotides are TGTGCCAGCAGTTTATTGGCCAGTTATAATTCACCCCTCCACTTT.

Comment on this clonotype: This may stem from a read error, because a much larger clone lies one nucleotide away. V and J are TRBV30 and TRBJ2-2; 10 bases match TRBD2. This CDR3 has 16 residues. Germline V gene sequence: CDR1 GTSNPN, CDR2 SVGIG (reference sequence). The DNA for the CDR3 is TGTGCCTGGAGTAGGGATAGCGGGAGGATGACCGGGGAGCCGTTTTTT. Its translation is CAWSRDSGRMTGEPFF.

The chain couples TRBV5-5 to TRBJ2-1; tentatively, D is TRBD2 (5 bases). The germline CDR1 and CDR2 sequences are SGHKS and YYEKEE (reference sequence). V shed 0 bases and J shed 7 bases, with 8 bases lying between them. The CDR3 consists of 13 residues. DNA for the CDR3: TGTGCCAGCAGCTTGGGCGGGTTGAATGAGCAGTTCTTC. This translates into CASSLGGLNEQFF.